The rows below give T cell receptor beta chains drawn from one sample of a study of regulatory T cells in long-lasting Graves disease. TCRdb ran MiXCR on the multiplex PCR reads and lists one entry per CDR3 protein. Among 450,000 to 650,000 distinct CDR3 sequences listed, 16% were seen once. The same specimen was also included in a second study, on T cells in Graves' hyperthyroidism and ophthalmopathy.

Material: peripheral blood mononuclear cells (PBMCs), obtained at new diagnosis, from a patient treated with antithyroid drugs. These receptor sequences come from a woman aged 40-60 years with Graves disease. Both conserved end residues are part of each CDR3. The D gene is left open where the match is weak. Clone size is given for some rows only: seen once, a few or many times, or a class if the clone is expanded.

>14|TRBV12-3/TRBV12-4|TRBD2|TRBJ2-1|-
TGTGCCAGCAGTTTGGCGGGGGGAATAGAGACCCAGCACTTC
CASSLAGGIETQHF
>11|TRBV6-1|-|TRBJ2-1|-
TGTGCCAGCAGTGAAGGGGCGGGGCAGTTCTTC
CASSEGAGQFF
>13|TRBV10-3|-|TRBJ1-4|few
TGTGCCATCAGTGGAAGTTGGGGTGAAAAACTGTTTTTT
CAISGSWGEKLFF
>14|TRBV7-9|-|TRBJ2-2|few
TGTGCCAGCAGCCCTTGGGACGTGGGCGGGGAGCTGTTTTTT
CASSPWDVGGELFF
>12|TRBV6-7|-|TRBJ2-7|-
TGTGCCAGCAGTTGGTCTACTAGGGAGCAGTACTTC
CASSWSTREQYF
>15|TRBV27|-|TRBJ1-6|-
TGTGCCAGCAGTTTGGAGGGGACATATAATTCACCCCTCCACTTT
CASSLEGTYNSPLHF
>14|TRBV5-8|-|TRBJ1-2|few
TGTGCCAGCAAAGGGGGGGCCCCCATCTATGGCTACACCTTC
CASKGGAPIYGYTF
>13|TRBV7-9|TRBD1|TRBJ2-7|-
TGTGCCAGCAGGTCGGGACAGCAATACGAGCAGTACTTC
CASRSGQQYEQYF
>14|TRBV20-1|-|TRBJ2-7|many
TGCAGTGCTGTTTCGGGGGGCACCTCCTACGAGCAGTACTTC
CSAVSGGTSYEQYF
>13|TRBV19|-|TRBJ2-7|few
TGTGCCAGTAGTATGAACAGGGACTACGAGCAGTACTTC
CASSMNRDYEQYF
>14|TRBV4-1|-|TRBJ1-1|many
TGCGCCAGCAGCCAGGTGACAGTGAACACTGAAGCTTTCTTT
CASSQVTVNTEAFF
>13|TRBV19|-|TRBJ2-1|-
TGTGCCAGTATGGGGGCCCCCTACAATGAGCAGTTCTTC
CASMGAPYNEQFF
>15|TRBV6-1|TRBD1|TRBJ1-2|-
TGTGCCAGCAGTAACAGGGGGTCGTCAAACTATGGCTACACCTTC
CASSNRGSSNYGYTF
>17|TRBV28|TRBD1|TRBJ1-2|many
TGTGCCAGCAGCCACCCCGCCGGCAGGGGGGCGGACTATGGCTACACCTTC
CASSHPAGRGADYGYTF
>19|TRBV5-1|TRBD2|TRBJ2-7|many
TGCGCCAGCAGCTCAGCGGGGGGGATGGCCGCCTCACATTTGCGGGAGCAGTACTTC
CASSSAGGMAASHLREQYF
>15|TRBV6-1|TRBD1|TRBJ1-3|-
TGTGCCAGCAGGGCGACAGGGCTGCCTGGAAACACCATATATTTT
CASRATGLPGNTIYF
>13|TRBV20-1|TRBD1|TRBJ1-6|many
TGCAGTGCCATCGGACAGGGGGAAGGACCCCTCCACTTT
CSAIGQGEGPLHF
>14|TRBV3-1|-|TRBJ1-5|many
TGTGCCAGCAGCAGGTCCGGGGGCAATCAGCCCCAGCATTTT
CASSRSGGNQPQHF
>14|TRBV30|-|TRBJ1-5|many
TGTGCCTGGAGTTTGTCAAATGATAATCAGCCCCAGCATTTT
CAWSLSNDNQPQHF
>14|TRBV12-3/TRBV12-4|-|TRBJ2-1|few
TGTGCCAGCAGTCCTTATGACATGAACAATGAGCAGTTCTTC
CASSPYDMNNEQFF
>11|TRBV12-3/TRBV12-4|-|TRBJ2-7|many
TGTGCCAGCAGTTTAGCGATCGAGCAGTACTTC
CASSLAIEQYF
>15|TRBV6-2/TRBV6-3|-|TRBJ2-1|few
TGTGCCAGCAGTTACCACAGGGGAGGGAACAATGAGCAGTTCTTC
CASSYHRGGNNEQFF
>19|TRBV2|-|TRBJ2-7|many
TGTGCCAGCAGCCCAAGAGCAGGTGGTAAATCCAGGCCGCACTACGAGCAGTACTTC
CASSPRAGGKSRPHYEQYF
>19|TRBV4-2|TRBD2|TRBJ2-1|many
TGTGCCAGCAGCCAAGATCGTCAGCGGGGGCCTCACCACCCCGGTGAGCAGTTCTTC
CASSQDRQRGPHHPGEQFF
>16|TRBV2|-|TRBJ2-3|many
TGTGCCAGCAGTCGGAACCCTAGATCCCGGACGGATACGCAGTATTTT
CASSRNPRSRTDTQYF
>12|TRBV30|-|TRBJ2-5|-
TGTGCCTGGAGACAGGGTTCAGAGACCCAGTACTTC
CAWRQGSETQYF
>17|TRBV5-8|-|TRBJ1-2|few
TGTGCCAGCAGCCCCGGCAGGGGCCTAACCTCTAACTATGGCTACACCTTC
CASSPGRGLTSNYGYTF
>15|TRBV5-1|TRBD1|TRBJ2-2|few
TGCGCCAGCAGCTCGGACAGGGTGGACACCCGGGAGCTGTTTTTT
CASSSDRVDTRELFF
>15|TRBV2|TRBD2|TRBJ2-1|once
TGTGCCAGTGCCCGGACTAGCGGGGGGGCGGTTGAGCAGTTCTTC
CASARTSGGAVEQFF
>11|TRBV6-5|-|TRBJ2-5|few
TGTGCCAGCAGTTTCCAAGAGACCCGGTACTTC
CASSFQETRYF
>20|TRBV28|-|TRBJ2-1|few
TGTGCCAGCAGTTCCTCGGGACAAACGATCCGGGCGGGACTCCCTGGAGAGCAGTTCTTC
CASSSSGQTIRAGLPGEQFF
>17|TRBV2|-|TRBJ1-4|many
TGTGCCAGCACCCATCGGGGGGCGTCTTGGCAGAATGAAAAACTGTTTTTT
CASTHRGASWQNEKLFF
>15|TRBV29-1|-|TRBJ1-2|-
TGCAGCGTTTACGGCGGCGGAGAAATTATGTATGGCTACACCTTC
CSVYGGGEIMYGYTF
>14|TRBV4-1|TRBD1|TRBJ2-7|-
TGCGCCAGCAGCCATGCGACAGGGGACCACGAGCAGTACTTC
CASSHATGDHEQYF
>14|TRBV19|-|TRBJ2-3|few
TGTGCCAGTCGACGGGACACTATAACAGATACGCAGTATTTT
CASRRDTITDTQYF
>16|TRBV7-2|-|TRBJ1-6|many
TGTGCCAGCAGCTTAATGGGTACAGGGACGAATTCACCCCTCCACTTT
CASSLMGTGTNSPLHF
>18|TRBV5-1|-|TRBJ1-1|many
TGCGCCAGCAGCCCACAAACAGGGATTATTTTGCCGGACACTGAAGCTTTCTTT
CASSPQTGIILPDTEAFF
>13|TRBV7-2|-|TRBJ1-2|many
TGTGCCAGCAGCCAATCTATCACCTATGGCTACACCTTC
CASSQSITYGYTF
>22|TRBV29-1|TRBD2|TRBJ2-3|-
TGCAGCGTTGACGGGCCACTAGCGGGGGCCCAAAAAGATATAGCACGTCCAGATACGCAGTATTTT
CSVDGPLAGAQKDIARPDTQYF
>16|TRBV13|TRBD2|TRBJ2-1|-
TGTGTCAGCAGCAACCTCTATGGCGGGGGAGGGAATGAGCAGTTCTTC
CVSSNLYGGGGNEQFF
>16|TRBV19|TRBD1|TRBJ1-1|few
TGTGCCAGTGATGACAGGGCTTCGATCCGGAACACTGAAGCTTTCTTT
CASDDRASIRNTEAFF
>12|TRBV5-8|-|TRBJ1-2|-
TGTGCCAGCAGCTTGCTGCTATATGGCTACACCTTC
CASSLLLYGYTF
>15|TRBV28|TRBD1|TRBJ1-6|many
TGTGCCAGCTCCGAGAGTGACAGGGGGAATTCACCCCTCCACTTT
CASSESDRGNSPLHF
>14|TRBV11-3|TRBD1|TRBJ2-1|many
TGTGCCAGCAGCTCTAGGACAGGGTCGAGTGAGCAGTTCTTC
CASSSRTGSSEQFF
>16|TRBV5-6|TRBD1|TRBJ2-1|-
TGTGCCAGCAGCTGGGCCGGGACAGAGGCGTACAATGAGCAGTTCTTC
CASSWAGTEAYNEQFF